The subject of this entry is one T cell receptor (beta chain). This record belongs to a study of blood T cell repertoires in COVID-19. Across the study: Acute and convalescent COVID-19 samples came from the United States, Italy and Spain.

In the study's own analysis: Reference gene primer amplification gave estimated nucleated cell counts. Profiled with immunoSEQ multiplex PCR; TCRdb holds only in-frame clones, not every one. That table supplies the V and J calls and clone size; D and trimming were determined from the DNA. The sample lists some 200,000 clones, about nine tenths occurring once. The ends were cut back, 11 bases at V and 0 bases at J, with 14 bases in the middle. Germline loops: CDR1 SNHLY, CDR2 FYNNEI. The CDR3 runs to 14 residues. This chain joins TRBV2 and TRBJ2-4, with D perhaps matching TRBD2 (5 bases). The sample consisted of PBMCs or T cells enriched from blood (not recorded which). This sequence was found in a woman aged 25-40 years who had recovered from COVID-19. The chain's CDR3 is CASRGGLAKNIQYF. The CDR3 coding sequence is TGTGCCTCCCGAGGAGGACTAGCCAAAAACATTCAGTACTTC.